These T cell receptor beta chains were read from a single sample in a study of blood T cell repertoires in COVID-19. TCRdb's table, derived via immunoSEQ multiplex PCR, lists solely in-frame clones and lacks some. The repertoire consists of about 87,000 clones, with about 90% occurring once and the leading ten covering roughly 7%. Sample: peripheral blood. The receptors derive from a man younger than 35 with COVID-19, enrolled during active disease. The CDR3 runs from the conserved cysteine through the conserved F or W. Each record gives: CDR3 length, J gene, V gene, clone size, D gene, CDR3 DNA, CDR3 protein. D genes are given only for firm matches. Clone size appears in some rows only: once, few, many, or a class for an expanded clone.

CDR3 length: 15; J gene: TRBJ1-6; V gene: TRBV5-6; clone size: NA; D gene: TRBD1; CDR3 DNA: TGTGCCAGCAGCTGGGGGACAGGGCAAAATTCACCCCTCCACTTT; CDR3 protein: CASSWGTGQNSPLHF
CDR3 length: 13; J gene: TRBJ2-7; V gene: TRBV14; clone size: NA; D gene: NA; CDR3 DNA: TGTGCCAGCAGCCAACTTATGGACACCGAGCAGTACTTC; CDR3 protein: CASSQLMDTEQYF
CDR3 length: 13; J gene: TRBJ2-1; V gene: TRBV15; clone size: NA; D gene: NA; CDR3 DNA: TGTGCCACCAGCAGATTACCAGATTATGAGCAGTTCTTC; CDR3 protein: CATSRLPDYEQFF
CDR3 length: 17; J gene: TRBJ2-6; V gene: TRBV13; clone size: NA; D gene: TRBD1; CDR3 DNA: TGTGCCAGCAGCTTAGGCCGACAGGGTACGGGGGCCAACGTCCTGACTTTC; CDR3 protein: CASSLGRQGTGANVLTF
CDR3 length: 16; J gene: TRBJ2-3; V gene: TRBV24-1; clone size: NA; D gene: TRBD1; CDR3 DNA: TGTGCCACCAGTGACCCGGACAGGGGCCCTCCAGATACGCAGTATTTT; CDR3 protein: CATSDPDRGPPDTQYF
CDR3 length: 16; J gene: TRBJ1-6; V gene: TRBV3-1/TRBV3-2; clone size: NA; D gene: NA; CDR3 DNA: TGTGCCAGCAGCCAGGGGAGGGGAGTCGAGAATTCACCCCTCCACTTT; CDR3 protein: CASSQGRGVENSPLHF
CDR3 length: 15; J gene: TRBJ2-5; V gene: TRBV19; clone size: NA; D gene: NA; CDR3 DNA: TGTGCCAGTAGTATCGGCGGAGGGGATCAAGAGACCCAGTACTTC; CDR3 protein: CASSIGGGDQETQYF
CDR3 length: 14; J gene: TRBJ1-1; V gene: TRBV28; clone size: once; D gene: NA; CDR3 DNA: TGTGCCAGCAGTTTATGGGCAGGGAACACTGAAGCTTTCTTT; CDR3 protein: CASSLWAGNTEAFF
CDR3 length: 13; J gene: TRBJ1-2; V gene: TRBV28; clone size: NA; D gene: TRBD1; CDR3 DNA: TGTGCCAGCAGGGGACAGGGGGAGATTGGCTACACCTTC; CDR3 protein: CASRGQGEIGYTF
CDR3 length: 15; J gene: TRBJ2-1; V gene: TRBV25-1; clone size: NA; D gene: TRBD2; CDR3 DNA: TGTGCCAGCAGTGAATTTGGGACTAGCGGCAATGAGCAGTTCTTC; CDR3 protein: CASSEFGTSGNEQFF
CDR3 length: 18; J gene: TRBJ2-3; V gene: TRBV6-2/TRBV6-3; clone size: NA; D gene: TRBD1; CDR3 DNA: TGTGCCAGCAGTTATGATAGGGACAGGGATTTTAGCACAGATACGCAGTATTTT; CDR3 protein: CASSYDRDRDFSTDTQYF
CDR3 length: 15; J gene: TRBJ2-1; V gene: TRBV4-1; clone size: NA; D gene: TRBD2; CDR3 DNA: TGCGCCAGCAGCCAGCAAGCGGGAGGGATGAGTGAGCAGTTCTTC; CDR3 protein: CASSQQAGGMSEQFF
CDR3 length: 13; J gene: TRBJ2-7; V gene: TRBV11-2; clone size: NA; D gene: NA; CDR3 DNA: TGTGCCAGCAGCTCGACAGGCTTCCCACAGCAGTACTTC; CDR3 protein: CASSSTGFPQQYF
CDR3 length: 15; J gene: TRBJ2-7; V gene: TRBV9; clone size: NA; D gene: NA; CDR3 DNA: TGTGCCAGCAGCGTAGACCCCCTTCGGGTCTACGAGCAGTACTTC; CDR3 protein: CASSVDPLRVYEQYF
CDR3 length: 13; J gene: TRBJ2-7; V gene: TRBV14; clone size: NA; D gene: NA; CDR3 DNA: TGTGCCAGCAGCCAAGACCCATCCTACGAGCAGTACTTC; CDR3 protein: CASSQDPSYEQYF
CDR3 length: 13; J gene: TRBJ1-2; V gene: TRBV5-6; clone size: NA; D gene: NA; CDR3 DNA: TGTGCCAGCAGAAGTAGGCTGGGGAGGGGCTACACCTTC; CDR3 protein: CASRSRLGRGYTF
CDR3 length: 15; J gene: TRBJ2-3; V gene: TRBV28; clone size: NA; D gene: NA; CDR3 DNA: TGTGCCAGCAGCCTTAGCCCCACTAGCACAGATACGCAGTATTTT; CDR3 protein: CASSLSPTSTDTQYF
CDR3 length: 14; J gene: TRBJ1-4; V gene: TRBV29-1; clone size: NA; D gene: NA; CDR3 DNA: TGCAGCGGTTACGAGGGGGGGAGTTCTGAAAAACTGTTTTTT; CDR3 protein: CSGYEGGSSEKLFF
CDR3 length: 13; J gene: TRBJ1-2; V gene: TRBV19; clone size: NA; D gene: NA; CDR3 DNA: TGTGCCAGTAGGCACGGACTAAACTATGGCTACACCTTC; CDR3 protein: CASRHGLNYGYTF
CDR3 length: 16; J gene: TRBJ1-6; V gene: TRBV7-2; clone size: NA; D gene: TRBD1; CDR3 DNA: TGTGCCAGCAGCTTAGAGGGACAGGGGATTGGTTCACCCCTCCACTTT; CDR3 protein: CASSLEGQGIGSPLHF
CDR3 length: 15; J gene: TRBJ2-3; V gene: TRBV28; clone size: NA; D gene: TRBD1; CDR3 DNA: TGTGCCAGCCTGGGGCCCCGACAGGGGACAGATACGCAGTATTTT; CDR3 protein: CASLGPRQGTDTQYF
CDR3 length: 14; J gene: TRBJ2-7; V gene: TRBV2; clone size: NA; D gene: NA; CDR3 DNA: TGTGCCAGCAGTCCAGGGGGGCCTTCTTACGAGCAGTACTTC; CDR3 protein: CASSPGGPSYEQYF
CDR3 length: 15; J gene: TRBJ2-7; V gene: TRBV4-3; clone size: NA; D gene: TRBD1; CDR3 DNA: TGCGCCAGCAGCCAAGGGGGACAGGGTCCTTACGAGCAGTACTTC; CDR3 protein: CASSQGGQGPYEQYF
CDR3 length: 15; J gene: TRBJ1-2; V gene: TRBV30; clone size: NA; D gene: TRBD1; CDR3 DNA: TGTGCCTGGAGTCAGGGGGAATCCGCTAACTATGGCTACACCTTC; CDR3 protein: CAWSQGESANYGYTF
CDR3 length: 15; J gene: TRBJ2-1; V gene: TRBV6-6; clone size: once; D gene: TRBD2; CDR3 DNA: TGTGCCAGCAACCTCGGGACTAGCGGGAGAAATGAGCAGTTCTTC; CDR3 protein: CASNLGTSGRNEQFF
CDR3 length: 16; J gene: TRBJ2-1; V gene: TRBV6-1; clone size: NA; D gene: TRBD2; CDR3 DNA: TGTGCCAGCAGTGGCCAGGGACTAGCTTCCTACAATGAGCAGTTCTTC; CDR3 protein: CASSGQGLASYNEQFF
CDR3 length: 13; J gene: TRBJ1-1; V gene: TRBV28; clone size: NA; D gene: TRBD1; CDR3 DNA: TGTGCCAGCAGACCGGGGGGGACAGCCATAGCTTTCTTT; CDR3 protein: CASRPGGTAIAFF
CDR3 length: 16; J gene: TRBJ1-6; V gene: TRBV9; clone size: NA; D gene: TRBD1; CDR3 DNA: TGTGCCAGCAGCTCATCTCGGACAGGATATAATTCACCCCTCCACTTT; CDR3 protein: CASSSSRTGYNSPLHF
CDR3 length: 15; J gene: TRBJ2-3; V gene: TRBV9; clone size: once; D gene: NA; CDR3 DNA: TGTGCCAGCAGCGGGTGGGACTTTAGCACAGATACGCAGTATTTT; CDR3 protein: CASSGWDFSTDTQYF
CDR3 length: 14; J gene: TRBJ2-1; V gene: TRBV7-9; clone size: NA; D gene: TRBD2; CDR3 DNA: TGTGCCAGCAGCAGGAGGACTAGCGGGAATGAGCAGTTCTTC; CDR3 protein: CASSRRTSGNEQFF
CDR3 length: 15; J gene: TRBJ1-2; V gene: TRBV6-5; clone size: NA; D gene: TRBD1; CDR3 DNA: TGTGCCAGCAGATTGACAGGGGTTAGGAACTATGGCTACACCTTC; CDR3 protein: CASRLTGVRNYGYTF
CDR3 length: 14; J gene: TRBJ2-1; V gene: TRBV2; clone size: NA; D gene: TRBD1; CDR3 DNA: TGTGCCAGCTGCCGGGACAGGGGTTACAATGAGCAGTTCTTC; CDR3 protein: CASCRDRGYNEQFF
CDR3 length: 14; J gene: TRBJ1-3; V gene: TRBV10-3; clone size: few; D gene: TRBD1; CDR3 DNA: TGTGCCATCAGTGCAGACAGGGCTGGAAACACCATATATTTT; CDR3 protein: CAISADRAGNTIYF
CDR3 length: 15; J gene: TRBJ2-3; V gene: TRBV10-3; clone size: NA; D gene: TRBD2; CDR3 DNA: TGTGCCATCAGTGGTTGGGGAGGGAGGACAGATACGCAGTATTTT; CDR3 protein: CAISGWGGRTDTQYF
CDR3 length: 14; J gene: TRBJ2-7; V gene: TRBV2; clone size: NA; D gene: TRBD1; CDR3 DNA: TGTGCCAGCAACTCCGGGACAGCTACCTACGAGCAGTACTTC; CDR3 protein: CASNSGTATYEQYF
CDR3 length: 12; J gene: TRBJ2-5; V gene: TRBV19; clone size: NA; D gene: TRBD1; CDR3 DNA: TGTGCCAGTCGTCAGGGGGAAGAGACCCAGTACTTC; CDR3 protein: CASRQGEETQYF
CDR3 length: 13; J gene: TRBJ1-1; V gene: TRBV30; clone size: NA; D gene: NA; CDR3 DNA: TGTGCCTGGACAAGTATAAAGGGGACTGAAGCTTTCTTT; CDR3 protein: CAWTSIKGTEAFF
CDR3 length: 15; J gene: TRBJ2-1; V gene: TRBV7-7; clone size: NA; D gene: TRBD1; CDR3 DNA: TGTGCTAGCAGCGAAGGACAGGGATTATACAATGAGCAGTTCTTC; CDR3 protein: CASSEGQGLYNEQFF
CDR3 length: 12; J gene: TRBJ2-7; V gene: TRBV7-9; clone size: NA; D gene: NA; CDR3 DNA: TGTGCCAGCAGCTCGCTCAGGGACGAGCAGTACTTC; CDR3 protein: CASSSLRDEQYF
CDR3 length: 15; J gene: TRBJ2-1; V gene: TRBV19; clone size: NA; D gene: TRBD2; CDR3 DNA: TGTGCCAGTAGTATCGTGAGCGGGAGCCACAATGAGCAGTTCTTC; CDR3 protein: CASSIVSGSHNEQFF
CDR3 length: 13; J gene: TRBJ2-7; V gene: TRBV10-3; clone size: NA; D gene: NA; CDR3 DNA: TGTGCCATCAGTGAGGGACAACGTTACGAGCAGTACTTC; CDR3 protein: CAISEGQRYEQYF
CDR3 length: 16; J gene: TRBJ2-1; V gene: TRBV28; clone size: NA; D gene: TRBD2; CDR3 DNA: TGTGCCAGCAGTCCTCGACTAGCGGGAGGTGGCCATGAGCAGTTCTTC; CDR3 protein: CASSPRLAGGGHEQFF
CDR3 length: 14; J gene: TRBJ2-5; V gene: TRBV11-3; clone size: NA; D gene: NA; CDR3 DNA: TGTGCCAGCAGCTTAAGCGGACGAGAAGAGACCCAGTACTTC; CDR3 protein: CASSLSGREETQYF
CDR3 length: 14; J gene: TRBJ2-1; V gene: TRBV18; clone size: NA; D gene: TRBD2; CDR3 DNA: TGTGCCAGTCAAAGCGGGAGCTCCTACAATGAGCAGTTCTTC; CDR3 protein: CASQSGSSYNEQFF
CDR3 length: 15; J gene: TRBJ1-2; V gene: TRBV7-2; clone size: NA; D gene: TRBD1; CDR3 DNA: TGTGCCAGCAGCTTACAGCGGACAGGAGTGGATGGCTACACCTTC; CDR3 protein: CASSLQRTGVDGYTF
CDR3 length: 14; J gene: TRBJ1-4; V gene: TRBV3-1/TRBV3-2; clone size: NA; D gene: TRBD1; CDR3 DNA: TGTGCCAGCAGCCTTGGACAGGGGAGTGGAAAACTGCTTTTT; CDR3 protein: CASSLGQGSGKLLF
CDR3 length: 17; J gene: TRBJ1-6; V gene: TRBV5-4; clone size: NA; D gene: TRBD1; CDR3 DNA: TGTGCCAGCAGCTCCCTTGACAGGGGCGCCTATAATTCACCCCTCCACTTT; CDR3 protein: CASSSLDRGAYNSPLHF
CDR3 length: 15; J gene: TRBJ2-1; V gene: TRBV4-3; clone size: NA; D gene: TRBD2; CDR3 DNA: TGCGCCAGCAGCTCCAGCGGGAGAGGCTACAATGAGCAGTTCTTC; CDR3 protein: CASSSSGRGYNEQFF
CDR3 length: 14; J gene: TRBJ1-5; V gene: TRBV7-9; clone size: NA; D gene: NA; CDR3 DNA: TGTGCCAGCAGCGAACCAGGGAGCAATCAGCCCCAGCATTTT; CDR3 protein: CASSEPGSNQPQHF
CDR3 length: 15; J gene: TRBJ2-2; V gene: TRBV6-5; clone size: NA; D gene: TRBD1; CDR3 DNA: TGTGCCAGCAGTTACAGGGGGCCGAACACCGGGGAGCTGTTTTTT; CDR3 protein: CASSYRGPNTGELFF
CDR3 length: 17; J gene: TRBJ1-3; V gene: TRBV28; clone size: NA; D gene: NA; CDR3 DNA: TGTGCCAGCAGTTCTATTCGACAGCCTTCCTCTGGAAACACCATATATTTT; CDR3 protein: CASSSIRQPSSGNTIYF
CDR3 length: 16; J gene: TRBJ1-5; V gene: TRBV7-8; clone size: NA; D gene: TRBD1; CDR3 DNA: TGTGCCAGCAGCTTAATTTCGAGGGACAGAAACCAGCCCCAGCATTTT; CDR3 protein: CASSLISRDRNQPQHF
CDR3 length: 16; J gene: TRBJ2-1; V gene: TRBV15; clone size: NA; D gene: TRBD2; CDR3 DNA: TGTGCCACCAGCAGCCCTTTGGCGGGAGATGGCAATGAGCAGTTCTTC; CDR3 protein: CATSSPLAGDGNEQFF
CDR3 length: 16; J gene: TRBJ1-2; V gene: TRBV18; clone size: NA; D gene: NA; CDR3 DNA: TGTGCCAGCTCAAGTGTCGGGCGGGGAATCGACTATGGCTACACCTTC; CDR3 protein: CASSSVGRGIDYGYTF
CDR3 length: 15; J gene: TRBJ2-3; V gene: TRBV9; clone size: NA; D gene: NA; CDR3 DNA: TGTGCCAGCAGCGTAGGAGTGGGGCGCACAGATACGCAGTATTTT; CDR3 protein: CASSVGVGRTDTQYF
CDR3 length: 15; J gene: TRBJ1-1; V gene: TRBV7-8; clone size: once; D gene: TRBD1; CDR3 DNA: TGTGCCAGCAGCCGAGGAGGGGGCGGAAACACTGAAGCTTTCTTT; CDR3 protein: CASSRGGGGNTEAFF
CDR3 length: 12; J gene: TRBJ2-7; V gene: TRBV4-1; clone size: NA; D gene: NA; CDR3 DNA: TGCGCCAGCAGCCAAGGAGGGTACGAGCAGTACTTC; CDR3 protein: CASSQGGYEQYF
CDR3 length: 14; J gene: TRBJ2-7; V gene: TRBV28; clone size: once; D gene: NA; CDR3 DNA: TGTGCCAGCAGTTTCCCCCAGGTGACCTACGAGCAGTACTTC; CDR3 protein: CASSFPQVTYEQYF
CDR3 length: 14; J gene: TRBJ1-1; V gene: TRBV3-1/TRBV3-2; clone size: NA; D gene: NA; CDR3 DNA: TGTGCCAGCAGCCAAGACCCCAGGGACACTGAAGCTTTCTTT; CDR3 protein: CASSQDPRDTEAFF